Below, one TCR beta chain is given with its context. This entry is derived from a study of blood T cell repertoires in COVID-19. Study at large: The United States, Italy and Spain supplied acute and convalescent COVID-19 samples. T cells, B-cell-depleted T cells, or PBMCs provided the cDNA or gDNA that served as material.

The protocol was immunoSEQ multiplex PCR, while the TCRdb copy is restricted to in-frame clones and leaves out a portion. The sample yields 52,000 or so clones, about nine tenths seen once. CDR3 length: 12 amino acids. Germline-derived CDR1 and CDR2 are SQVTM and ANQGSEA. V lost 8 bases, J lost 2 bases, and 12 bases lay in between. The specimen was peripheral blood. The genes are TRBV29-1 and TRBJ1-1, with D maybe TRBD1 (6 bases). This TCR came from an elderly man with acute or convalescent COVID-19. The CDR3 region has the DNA TGCAGCATCCGGGACACCAACACTGAAGCTTTCTTT. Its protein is CSIRDTNTEAFF.